This entry lists 11 T cell receptor beta chains sequenced from one sample in a study of T cells in Graves' hyperthyroidism and ophthalmopathy (dated 2019 in TCRdb). Libraries were constructed by multiplex PCR. Sequencing took place on an Illumina HiSeq 2000. The TCR beta CDR3 regions were amplified from the RNA transcripts. For the first round of RT-PCR on the TCR CDR3, the HTBI primer set was used together with the Qiagen OneStep RT-PCR kit. TCRdb itself trimmed the public reads at Q25 with fastp, ran MiXCR and retained productive beta chains. Identical CDR3 protein sequences are pooled into one entry, listed with their most common genes and DNA. This sample lists about 600,000 distinct CDR3 sequences; roughly 16% were detected once. Jointly, the top ten make up less than 3.5% of the sample. Sequences were obtained from blood. The receptors stem from a woman in her thirties or forties with Graves' ophthalmopathy.

The V and J genes are TRBV6-1 and TRBJ1-3; D uncertain. Trimming cost V 1 base and J 0 bases, with 7 bases left between them. This CDR3 comprises 15 residues. Germline CDR1 reads MNHNS; CDR2 reads SASEGT. The chain's CDR3 is CASSEDYSSGNTIYF. The DNA for the CDR3 is TGTGCCAGCAGTGAAGATTACAGCTCTGGAAACACCATATATTTT.

There are many counts of this clonotype. The chain carries TRBV3-1 and TRBJ2-7; D remains ambiguous. V lost 0 bases and J 3 bases, leaving 9 bases between the germline ends. CDR1 is LGHDT and CDR2 is YNNKEL in the germline V gene (reference sequence). The CDR3 has 14 amino acids. CDR3 amino acids: CASSQESPFYEQYF. Written as DNA, the CDR3 is TGTGCCAGCAGCCAAGAATCTCCTTTCTACGAGCAGTACTTC.

This clonotype was recorded a few times. The genes are TRBV2 and TRBJ2-7; 10 bases line up with TRBD2. This CDR3 is built from 15 residues. The V segment lost 3 bases and the J segment 7 bases; nucleotides outside the gene matches: 9. Per germline, CDR1 SNHLY and CDR2 FYNNEI. The DNA for the CDR3 is TGTGCCAGCAGTGAGCCGGGACTAGCGACGGGGGAGCAGTACTTC. The encoded protein is CASSEPGLATGEQYF.

This clonotype was counted between two and nine times. J is TRBJ2-2 and V is TRBV9, with TRBD1 as a possible D gene (6 bases). Germline-derived CDR1 and CDR2 are SGDLS and YYNGEE. V lost 4 bases to trimming and J lost 0 bases, with 13 bases between them. The CDR3 is 16 amino acids. The CDR3 DNA reads TGTGCCAGCAGCACAACCGGGACAACGAACACCGGGGAGCTGTTTTTT. This translates into CASSTTGTTNTGELFF.

This clonotype was counted between two and nine times. The chain uses TRBV12-3 or TRBV12-4 and TRBJ1-1, with 8 bases that match TRBD1. The V and J ends lost 3 bases and 6 bases, in that order; junction bases with no gene match: 6. This CDR3 is 14 amino acids long. In nucleotides, the CDR3 is TGTGCCAGCAGTTTGGCACAGGGGGTCGCTGAAGCTTTCTTT. Protein product: CASSLAQGVAEAFF.

This clonotype was observed a few times. The rearrangement links TRBV5-1 to TRBJ2-1, with 12 bases lining up with TRBD2. J gave up 7 bases and V 3 bases, and 8 bases lay outside the gene matches. The CDR3 is made up of 16 amino acids. Germline V gene lookup returns CDR1 SGHRS and CDR2 YFSETQ. CDR3 in DNA: TGCGCCAGCAGCTCCGGACTAGCGGGAACGATGAATGAGCAGTTCTTC. Its translation: CASSSGLAGTMNEQFF.

This clonotype was counted many times. The chain uses TRBV20-1 and TRBJ1-1; the D is unclear. V shed 7 bases and J shed 1 base, with 13 bases lying between them. The germline CDR1 and CDR2 sequences are DFQATT and SNEGSKA (reference sequence). This CDR3 region has 13 residues. The CDR3 protein is CSVIQLGNTEAFF. In nucleotides, the CDR3 is TGCAGTGTTATACAGTTGGGGAACACTGAAGCTTTCTTT.

This clonotype was detected ten times or more. The rearrangement joins TRBV5-1 to TRBJ2-1; a weak D match, TRBD2 (6 bases). The germline V gene has CDR1 SGHRS and CDR2 YFSETQ. V lost 0 bases and J lost 0, with 10 bases in between. This CDR3 comprises 16 residues. This chain's CDR3 is CASSLGNSGSYNEQFF. Here the CDR3 DNA reads TGCGCCAGCAGCTTGGGTAATAGCGGCTCCTACAATGAGCAGTTCTTC.

This clonotype was recorded a few times. The genes are TRBV6-2 or TRBV6-3 and TRBJ2-1; possibly TRBD1 or TRBD2 for D (5 bases each). V lost 8 bases, J lost 6 bases, and 11 bases lay in between. The CDR3 consists of 12 residues. CDR1 MNHEY and CDR2 SVGEGT come from the germline V gene. In DNA form, the CDR3 reads TGTGCCAGCCGGGACCTCCCCAATGAGCAGTTCTTC. Protein product: CASRDLPNEQFF.

This clonotype has a count of ten or more. This chain joins TRBV30 and TRBJ2-5, with D uncertain. Germline V CDR1 and CDR2: GTSNPN, SVGIG (reference sequence). V lost 0 bases and J lost 5, with 10 bases in between. CDR3 length equals 13 residues. CDR3 in amino acids: CAWSVRFGETQYF. CDR3 DNA sequence: TGTGCCTGGAGTGTAAGATTTGGGGAGACCCAGTACTTC.

As concerns this clonotype: A much larger clone differs by one base, so this may be a read error. The chain couples TRBV2 to TRBJ1-5; D gene ambiguous. The CDR3 consists of 13 residues. Germline values: CDR1 SNHLY, CDR2 FYNNEI. V was trimmed by 2 bases and J by 3 bases, leaving 5 bases between them. The CDR3: CASSEQFNQPQHF. The CDR3 nucleotides read TGTGCCAGCAGTGAACAGTTCAATCAGCCCCAGCATTTT.